The T cell receptor beta chain described here comes from a study of tumor and adjacent non-tumor tissue in lung cancer. Study at large: Histology: 12 adenocarcinoma, a couple of squamous cell carcinoma, 1 small cell lung cancer. Study-level findings and limits: Patients with more diverse tumor TCRs had worse survival. Tumor repertoires had a smaller top 100 clone share than normal lung.

This clonotype was detected a few times. Its antigen is currently unknown. CDR3 size: 16 residues. Germline V gene lookup returns CDR1 SGHDT and CDR2 YYEEEE. V lost 0 bases to trimming and J lost 0 bases, with 10 bases between them. The library came from three nested PCR rounds adapted from ARM-PCR protocols. TCRdb re-called the multiplex PCR reads with MiXCR, one entry per CDR3 protein. The repertoire holds 200,000 or so distinct CDR3 sequences, with less than 80% as singletons. The template was RNA from unsorted bulk tissue. Newly diagnosed lung cancer patients had thoracic surgery in China, August–late 2014, without prior chemotherapy.

Sequencing input: lung tumor tissue. The TCR comes from a man aged 55-75 years with non-small cell lung cancer. The chain uses TRBV5-6 and TRBJ2-1; D is ambiguous. CDR3: CASSLGIYSSYNEQFF. The CDR3 DNA reads TGTGCCAGCAGCTTGGGAATATATAGCTCCTACAATGAGCAGTTCTTC. Variable domain in full (rest from reference TRBV5-6 and TRBJ2-1): DAGVTQSPTHLIKTRGQQVTLRCSPKSGHDTVSWYQQALGQGPQFIFQYYEEEERQRGNFPDRFSGHQFPNYSSELNVNALLLGDSALYLCASSLGIYSSYNEQFFGPGTRLTVL.